Listed below are T cell receptor beta chains from one sample, sequenced in a study of blood T cell repertoires in COVID-19. Using immunoSEQ multiplex PCR, the repertoire was profiled, and TCRdb retains in-frame clones only, with some absent. The table lists nearly 250,000 clones, roughly 85% of them singletons. Sequenced: PBMCs or T cells enriched from blood (not recorded which). Receptor source: a woman between 45 and 65 years old with acute COVID-19. The CDR3 runs from the conserved cysteine through the conserved F or W.

TRBJ1-3 TRBV19 CASSMRDSSSSGNTIYF
TRBJ1-5 TRBV11-2 CASSPRGDQPQHF
TRBJ1-6 TRBV5-1 CASSLAGDSYNSPLHF
TRBJ1-1 TRBV7-6 CASSWDRGVNTEAFF
TRBJ1-1 TRBV6-5 CASTYKPGVEAFF
TRBJ1-2 TRBV30 CAWSEGGSGYGYTF
TRBJ1-1 TRBV7-3 CASSRTGGATEAFF
TRBJ1-4 TRBV5-4 CASSHGGRNEKLFF
TRBJ1-2 TRBV27 CASSPRRGRYGYTF
TRBJ2-7 TRBV5-1 CASSILGQGSYEQYF
TRBJ1-3 TRBV5-6 CASSLSPGMSGNTIYF
TRBJ1-2 TRBV5-4 CASREQGRNYGYTF
TRBJ1-5 TRBV10-3 CAISAEQGSQPQHF
TRBJ2-7 TRBV6-2/TRBV6-3 CASSLGTYEQYF
TRBJ2-5 TRBV6-2/TRBV6-3 CASSGPTGVETQYF
TRBJ1-1 TRBV2 CASRFVQGNQGEAFF
TRBJ1-2 TRBV28 CASRTGGAGNYGYTF
TRBJ1-5 TRBV30 CAWSVEGSQPQHF
TRBJ2-1 TRBV28 CASSLLGSFNEQFF
TRBJ1-1 TRBV30 CAWSVYRETEAFF
TRBJ1-2 TRBV29-1 CSVSDRVDGYTF
TRBJ1-2 TRBV2 CASTMETGIANYGYTF
TRBJ1-3 TRBV29-1 CSVDDRVGNTIYF
TRBJ2-5 TRBV6-5 CASIEFTYQETQYF
TRBJ2-3 TRBV9 CASSVIGTGNSDTQYF
TRBJ2-7 TRBV4-1 CASSQAPSYEQYF
TRBJ1-1 TRBV9 CASSVAGGRTEAFF
TRBJ1-6 TRBV6-5 CASSWDSRLYNSPLHF
TRBJ1-3 TRBV5-1 CASSLITGVSGNTIYF
TRBJ2-7 TRBV7-9 CASSPGGNSYEQYF
TRBJ2-1 TRBV7-2 CASSNTFSGRNEQFF
TRBJ1-3 TRBV30 CAGSGGNTIYF
TRBJ1-2 TRBV19 CASSMAGVHYGYTF
TRBJ1-2 TRBV3-1/TRBV3-2 CASSQGGMVGGYTF
TRBJ2-2 TRBV4-3 CASSQDPAGGRSGELFF
TRBJ2-3 TRBV9 CASSPRTGGFTDTQYF
TRBJ1-4 TRBV25-1 CASSVAGATNEKLFF
TRBJ1-3 TRBV7-9 CASSSPNRGPGNTIYF
TRBJ1-1 TRBV19 CASRRGVNTEAFF
TRBJ1-3 TRBV13 CASSWEDSGNTIYF
TRBJ2-2 TRBV9 CASSVGTGETGELFF